This T cell receptor beta chain was captured by sequencing in a study of T-cell reconstitution after alpha-beta-depleted transplantation in children. Study conclusions and caveats: Reports say that about two months after transplant, the alpha-beta T cells came out of several hundred graft clones that had expanded. At day 60, the high TCRbeta diversity found in some patients originated from recipient T cells and thymic progenitors that had survived.

The CDR3 has 14 amino acids. V lost 6 bases and J 5 bases, leaving 17 bases between the germline ends. Germline V CDR1 and CDR2: MNHNS, SASEGT. Using unique molecular identifiers, the investigators prepared the TCRbeta library. TCRdb reprocessed the PCR reads with MiXCR, giving one entry per CDR3 protein. The table lists 350,000 to 500,000 distinct CDR3 sequences, roughly two fifths of them singletons, with under 35% in the top ten. Note on this clonotype: Its antigen is undetermined. A read error is possible here, since a much larger clone lies one base away.

This receptor was obtained from a girl aged 2 to 10 with aplastic anemia, due to receive a stem cell transplant. V usage is TRBV6-1 and J usage is TRBJ2-7, with a weak D call TRBD1 (6 bases). The material sequenced was PBMCs, taken before TCRalphabeta/CD19-depleted stem cell transplant. In nucleotides, the CDR3 is TGTGCCAGCAGCCAGACCGGACAGCCCAACGAGCAGTACTTC. Protein sequence: CASSQTGQPNEQYF.